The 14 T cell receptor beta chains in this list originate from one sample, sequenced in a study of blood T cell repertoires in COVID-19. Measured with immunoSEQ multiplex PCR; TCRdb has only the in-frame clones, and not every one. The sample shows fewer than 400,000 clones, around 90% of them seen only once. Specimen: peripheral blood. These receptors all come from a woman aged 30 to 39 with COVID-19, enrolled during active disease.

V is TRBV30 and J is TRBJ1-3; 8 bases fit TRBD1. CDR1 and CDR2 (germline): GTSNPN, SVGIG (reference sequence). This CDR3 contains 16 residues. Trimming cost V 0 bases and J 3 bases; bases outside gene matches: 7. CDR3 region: CAWSVGQGLFGNTIYF. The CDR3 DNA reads TGTGCCTGGAGTGTAGGACAGGGTCTTTTTGGAAACACCATATATTTT.

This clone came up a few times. CDR3 coding DNA: TGTGCCAGTAGTAGGGGACAGGGGGCGGGCACCGGGGAGCTGTTTTTT. This encodes CASSRGQGAGTGELFF. The chain has TRBV19 and TRBJ2-2; 12 nucleotides align to TRBD1. The CDR3 is made up of 16 amino acids. Germline loops: CDR1 LNHDA, CDR2 SQIVND (reference sequence). Germline trimming cut 4 bases from V and 4 bases from J; bases unmatched to any gene: 4.

CDR3 coding DNA: TGTGCCAGCAGTGAAGGGCTAGCGGGAGTCGATGAGCAGTTCTTC. Translated: CASSEGLAGVDEQFF. This sequence joins TRBV6-1 and TRBJ2-1; 10 bases are a match to TRBD2. This CDR3 has 15 amino acids. After removal of 1 base from V and 8 bases from J, the junction contained 5 bases not matched to a gene. The V gene's germline CDR1 is MNHNS and CDR2 SASEGT.

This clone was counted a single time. This CDR3 reads CASSFLNRGNEKLFF. CDR3 bases: TGTGCCAGCAGTTTTCTTAACAGGGGTAATGAAAAACTGTTTTTT. The rearrangement joins TRBV27 to TRBJ1-4; 7 bases fit TRBD1. The CDR3 is 15 residues long. Looked up from germline, CDR1 is MNHEY and CDR2 is SMNVEV (reference sequence). V gave up 3 bases and J gave up 4 bases; unmatched junction bases: 5.

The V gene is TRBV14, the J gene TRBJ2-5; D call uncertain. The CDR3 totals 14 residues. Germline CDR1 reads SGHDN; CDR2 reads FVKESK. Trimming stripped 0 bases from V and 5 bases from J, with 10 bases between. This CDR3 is CASSQDLPAETQYF. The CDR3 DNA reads TGTGCCAGCAGCCAAGATCTCCCCGCGGAGACCCAGTACTTC.

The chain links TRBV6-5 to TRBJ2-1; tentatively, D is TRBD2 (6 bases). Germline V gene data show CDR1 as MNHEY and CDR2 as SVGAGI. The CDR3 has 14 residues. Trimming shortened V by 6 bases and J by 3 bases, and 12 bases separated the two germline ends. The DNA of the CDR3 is TGTGCCAGCAGCCCCCGGGACTTCTACAATGAGCAGTTCTTC. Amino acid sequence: CASSPRDFYNEQFF.

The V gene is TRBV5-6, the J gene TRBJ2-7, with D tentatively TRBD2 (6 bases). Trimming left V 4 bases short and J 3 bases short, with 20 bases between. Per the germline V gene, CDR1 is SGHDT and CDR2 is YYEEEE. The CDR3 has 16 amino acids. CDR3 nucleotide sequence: TGTGCCAGCAGCCCCCCCCTGGGTAGCGGCCACTACGAGCAGTACTTC. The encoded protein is CASSPPLGSGHYEQYF. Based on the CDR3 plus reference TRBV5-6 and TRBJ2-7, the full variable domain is DAGVTQSPTHLIKTRGQQVTLRCSPKSGHDTVSWYQQALGQGPQFIFQYYEEEERQRGNFPDRFSGHQFPNYSSELNVNALLLGDSALYLCASSPPLGSGHYEQYFGPGTRLTVT.

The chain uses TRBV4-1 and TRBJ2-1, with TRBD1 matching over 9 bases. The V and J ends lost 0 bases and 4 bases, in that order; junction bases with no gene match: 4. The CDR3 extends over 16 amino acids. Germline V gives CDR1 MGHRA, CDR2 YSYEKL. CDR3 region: CASSQEGTGRYNEQFF. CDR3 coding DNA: TGCGCCAGCAGCCAAGAGGGGACAGGGCGGTACAATGAGCAGTTCTTC.

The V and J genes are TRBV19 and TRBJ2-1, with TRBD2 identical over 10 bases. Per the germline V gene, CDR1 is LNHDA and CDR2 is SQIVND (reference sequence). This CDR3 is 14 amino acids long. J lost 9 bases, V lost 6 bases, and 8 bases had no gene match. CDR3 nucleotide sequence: TGTGCCAGTAGCCTAGCGGGAGCAATCTCTGAGCAGTTCTTC. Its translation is CASSLAGAISEQFF.

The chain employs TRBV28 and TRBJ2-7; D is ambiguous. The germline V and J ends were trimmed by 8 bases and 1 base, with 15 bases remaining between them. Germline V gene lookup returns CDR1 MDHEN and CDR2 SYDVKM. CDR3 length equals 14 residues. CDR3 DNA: TGTGCCAGCTTTAGTGGTGCCGCTTCCTACGAGCAGTACTTC. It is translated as CASFSGAASYEQYF.

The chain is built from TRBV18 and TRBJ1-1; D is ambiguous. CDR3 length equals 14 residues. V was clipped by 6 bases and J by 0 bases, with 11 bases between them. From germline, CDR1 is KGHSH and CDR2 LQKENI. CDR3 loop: CASSGEIMNTEAFF. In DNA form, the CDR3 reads TGTGCCAGCTCCGGGGAGATCATGAACACTGAAGCTTTCTTT.

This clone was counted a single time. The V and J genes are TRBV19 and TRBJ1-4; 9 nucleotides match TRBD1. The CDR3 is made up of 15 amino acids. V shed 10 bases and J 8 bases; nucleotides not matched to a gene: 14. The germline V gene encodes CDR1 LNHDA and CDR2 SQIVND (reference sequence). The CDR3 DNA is TGTGCCACCGTCCCGGGACAGGGCAGCAAAGAAAAACTGTTTTTT. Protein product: CATVPGQGSKEKLFF.

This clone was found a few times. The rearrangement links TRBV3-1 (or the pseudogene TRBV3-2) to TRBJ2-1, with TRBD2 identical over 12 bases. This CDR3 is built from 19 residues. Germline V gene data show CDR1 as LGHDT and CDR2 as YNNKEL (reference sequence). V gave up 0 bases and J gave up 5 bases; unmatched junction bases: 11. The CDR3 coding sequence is TGTGCCAGCAGCCAAGACCCCCCTAGCGGGAGGGCCAGGAACAATGAGCAGTTCTTC. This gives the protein CASSQDPPSGRARNNEQFF.

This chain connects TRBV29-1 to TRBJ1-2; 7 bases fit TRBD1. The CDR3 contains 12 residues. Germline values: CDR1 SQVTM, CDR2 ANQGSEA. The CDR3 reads CRGDSPNYGYTF. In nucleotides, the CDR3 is TGCAGGGGGGACAGCCCCAACTATGGCTACACCTTC.